Reported below is one TCR beta chain. Profiling relied on immunoSEQ multiplex PCR, and the TCRdb table lists in-frame clones only, not all of them. The table includes around 100,000 clones, 75% to 95% detected once. Deletions cut 6 bases from V and 4 bases from J, with 14 bases between. Germline V lookup: CDR1 SQVTM, CDR2 ANQGSEA. This CDR3 is built from 13 residues. This sample stems from a study of T cell changes during pregnancy in multiple sclerosis. The genes are TRBV29-1 and TRBJ2-3; tentative D call: TRBD1 (6 bases). The TCR originated in a female donor in good health, enrolled as a control in a pregnancy study. Sequencing used peripheral blood, obtained in the second trimester of pregnancy. In nucleotides, the CDR3 is TGCAGCGTAAACAGGGTTCGGGCAGATACGCAGTATTTT. This codes for CSVNRVRADTQYF.